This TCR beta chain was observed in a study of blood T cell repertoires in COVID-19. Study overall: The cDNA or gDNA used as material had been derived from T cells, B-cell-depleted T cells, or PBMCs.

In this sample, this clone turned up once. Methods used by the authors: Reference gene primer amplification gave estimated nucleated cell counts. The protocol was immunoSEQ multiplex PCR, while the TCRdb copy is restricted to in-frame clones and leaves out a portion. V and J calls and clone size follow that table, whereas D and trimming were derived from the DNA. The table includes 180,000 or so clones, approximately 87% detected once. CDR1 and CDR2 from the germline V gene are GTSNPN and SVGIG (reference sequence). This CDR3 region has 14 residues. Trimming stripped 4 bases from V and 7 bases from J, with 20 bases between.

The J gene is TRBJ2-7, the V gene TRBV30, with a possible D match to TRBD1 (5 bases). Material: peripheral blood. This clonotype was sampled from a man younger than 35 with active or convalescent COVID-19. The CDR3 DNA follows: TGTGCCTGGAATTCCCAGGGTGCTTGGTTTGAGCAGTACTTC. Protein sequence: CAWNSQGAWFEQYF.